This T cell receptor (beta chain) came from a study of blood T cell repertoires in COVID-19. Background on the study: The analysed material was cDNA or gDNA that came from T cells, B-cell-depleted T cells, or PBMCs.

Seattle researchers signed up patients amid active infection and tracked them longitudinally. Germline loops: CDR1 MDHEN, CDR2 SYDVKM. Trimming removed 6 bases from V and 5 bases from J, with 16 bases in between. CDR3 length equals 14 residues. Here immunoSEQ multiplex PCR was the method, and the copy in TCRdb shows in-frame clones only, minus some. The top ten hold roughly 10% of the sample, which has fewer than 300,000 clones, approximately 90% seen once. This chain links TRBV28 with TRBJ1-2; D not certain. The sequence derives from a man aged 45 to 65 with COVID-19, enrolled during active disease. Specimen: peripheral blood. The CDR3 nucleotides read TGTGCCAGCAGCCCTCATGAGCGGGTTTATGGCTACACCTTC. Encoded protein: CASSPHERVYGYTF.